Reported below is one T cell receptor (beta chain). Its target is unknown. This sample was taken from a study of CD8 T cells in ankylosing spondylitis. Study outcomes and limitations: A motif in TCR beta, a set of about 8 highly homologous variants, appeared characteristic of ankylosing spondylitis blood.

TCRdb reprocessed the 5' RACE reads with MiXCR, giving one entry per CDR3 protein. The table records under 950,000 distinct CDR3 sequences, under 20% of them present only once. V shed 1 base and J 10 bases; nucleotides not matched to a gene: 4. Germline-derived CDR1 and CDR2 are DFQATT and SNEGSKA (reference sequence). CDR3 length: 12 residues. The rearrangement uses TRBV20-1 and TRBJ2-1; 7 bases are shared with TRBD2. The sequencing sample was made of blood, either unsorted or a sorted T cell fraction (not recorded which). The receptor was derived from a male donor with ankylosing spondylitis. In nucleotides, the CDR3 is TGCAGTGCTAGAGGGGAGGGGCGGGAGCAGTTCTTC. Its protein product is CSARGEGREQFF.